This TCR beta chain stems from a study of T cell repertoires in cytomegalovirus infection. Study-level background: Recently identified HLA-C-restricted CMV epitopes and well-studied HLA-B-restricted CMV epitopes were used by the study. Signatures in public TCR beta sequences pointed to both CMV infection and matching HLA type.

Notes on this clonotype: Its target is unknown.

TCRdb used MiXCR to reprocess the reads, holding one entry per CDR3 protein. The sample lists a few hundred thousand distinct CDR3 sequences; about 40% were seen once. Study-level findings and limits: Dominating the ex vivo response were TCR beta clonotypes that were CMV-specific and HLA-C-restricted.

Trimming left V 4 bases short and J 4 bases short, with 4 bases between. CDR1 and CDR2 from the germline V gene are SQVTM and ANQGSEA. The CDR3 spans 10 residues. The source of this sequence is a human donor in good health (CMV status not recorded). Some clones in this sample may be carry-over from other donors' samples. The specimen was cultured PBMCs, collected from culture after CMV antigen stimulation. The J gene is TRBJ1-1, the V gene TRBV29-1; D call uncertain. CDR3 DNA: TGCAGCGTTGTCCTCACTGAAGCTTTCTTT. Its protein is CSVVLTEAFF.